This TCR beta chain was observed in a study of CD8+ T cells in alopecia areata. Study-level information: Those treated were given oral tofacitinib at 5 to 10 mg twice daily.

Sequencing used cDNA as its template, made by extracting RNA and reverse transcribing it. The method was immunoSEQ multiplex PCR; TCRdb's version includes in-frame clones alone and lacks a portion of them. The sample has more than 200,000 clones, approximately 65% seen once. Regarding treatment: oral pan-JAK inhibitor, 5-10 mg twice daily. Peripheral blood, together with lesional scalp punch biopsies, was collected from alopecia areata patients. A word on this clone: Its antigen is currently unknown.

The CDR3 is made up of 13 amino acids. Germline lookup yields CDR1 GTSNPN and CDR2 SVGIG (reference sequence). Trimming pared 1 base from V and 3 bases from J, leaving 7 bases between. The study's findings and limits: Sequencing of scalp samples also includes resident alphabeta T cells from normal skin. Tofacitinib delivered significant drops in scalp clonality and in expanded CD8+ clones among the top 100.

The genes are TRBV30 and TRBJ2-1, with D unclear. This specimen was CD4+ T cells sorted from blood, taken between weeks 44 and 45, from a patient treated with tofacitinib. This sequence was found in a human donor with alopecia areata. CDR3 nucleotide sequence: TGTGCCTGGAGTGCGCAGAACTACAATGAGCAGTTCTTC. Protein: CAWSAQNYNEQFF.